Below are 27 T cell receptor beta chains sequenced from a single sample in a study of OX40 agonist ivuxolimab in advanced cancers. Here immunoSEQ multiplex PCR was the method, and the copy in TCRdb shows in-frame clones only, minus some. The sample shows some 58,000 clones, approximately 91% of them seen only once. Sequenced material: CD4+ or CD8+ T cells sorted from blood, taken in a trial of the OX40 agonist ivuxolimab. These receptors all come from an adult with an advanced solid tumor such as melanoma, head and neck, liver or kidney cancer.

The V gene is TRBV25-1, the J gene TRBJ1-2; D unresolved. The CDR3 loop spans 11 amino acids. V dropped 4 bases and J dropped 5 bases, with 5 bases sitting between them. CDR1 is MGHDK, CDR2 SYGVNS, per germline. CDR3 sequence reads: CASSVGYGYTF. CDR3 nucleotide sequence: TGTGCCAGCAGTGTGGGATATGGCTACACCTTC.

This clone was found once. The chain uses TRBV4-3 and TRBJ1-2; D is ambiguous. The germline V gene has CDR1 LGHNA and CDR2 YSLEER. The length of the CDR3 is 11 residues. With 0 bases removed from V and 8 bases from J, the gap between germline ends came to 4 bases. CDR3 region: CASSQDKGYTF. CDR3 in DNA: TGCGCCAGCAGCCAAGATAAGGGCTACACCTTC.

The rearrangement links TRBV5-1 to TRBJ2-7; D tentatively reads TRBD1 or TRBD2 (5 bases each). CDR3 length equals 15 residues. Germline values: CDR1 SGHRS, CDR2 YFSETQ. V gave up 4 bases and J gave up 0 bases, with 14 bases separating them. The chain's CDR3 is CASSKIPGLSYEQYF. In nucleotides, the CDR3 is TGCGCCAGCAGCAAAATCCCGGGGCTCTCCTACGAGCAGTACTTC. Full variable domain (rest looked up from reference TRBV5-1 and TRBJ2-7): KAGVTQTPRYLIKTRGQQVTLSCSPISGHRSVSWYQQTPGQGLQFLFEYFSETQRNKGNFPGRFSGRQFSNSRSEMNVSTLELGDSALYLCASSKIPGLSYEQYFGPGTRLTVT.

The chain uses TRBV5-1 and TRBJ1-2; no definite D call. Per the germline V gene, CDR1 is SGHRS and CDR2 is YFSETQ. Trimming left V 0 bases short and J 2 bases short, with 17 bases between. This CDR3 region has 17 residues. The CDR3 nucleotides are TGCGCCAGCAGCTTGGACATTCGGAGAAACGCCAACTATGGCTACACCTTC. This sequence encodes CASSLDIRRNANYGYTF. Full variable domain (outside the CDR3, taken from reference TRBV5-1 and TRBJ1-2): KAGVTQTPRYLIKTRGQQVTLSCSPISGHRSVSWYQQTPGQGLQFLFEYFSETQRNKGNFPGRFSGRQFSNSRSEMNVSTLELGDSALYLCASSLDIRRNANYGYTFGSGTRLTVV.

V is TRBV5-3 and J is TRBJ2-1; 9 nucleotides align to TRBD1. Being an ORF, TRBV5-3 has a function that is uncertain. The CDR3 consists of 13 residues. Germline trimming cut 4 bases from V and 6 bases from J; bases unmatched to any gene: 2. The CDR3 reads CARSKDRGNEQFF. The CDR3 DNA follows: TGTGCCAGAAGCAAGGACAGGGGCAATGAGCAGTTCTTC.

The V call is TRBV6-1, the J call TRBJ2-7; 7 bases agree with TRBD1. The J segment lost 0 bases and the V segment lost 1 base, leaving 6 bases of the junction unmatched. Germline CDR1 MNHNS, CDR2 SASEGT. The CDR3 totals 16 residues. CDR3 loop: CASSEGPRGNSYEQYF. The DNA for the CDR3 is TGTGCCAGCAGTGAAGGTCCCAGGGGGAACTCCTACGAGCAGTACTTC.

This chain links TRBV2 with TRBJ2-4; D not certain. V lost 10 bases and J 4 bases, leaving 8 bases between the germline ends. Germline V CDR1 and CDR2: SNHLY, FYNNEI. This CDR3 is built from 11 residues. Written as DNA, the CDR3 is TGTGCCACCACACAGAAAAACATTCAGTACTTC. Its protein is CATTQKNIQYF.

The rearrangement joins TRBV5-1 to TRBJ1-1, with 7 bases matching TRBD1. Germline V gene lookup returns CDR1 SGHRS and CDR2 YFSETQ. The ends lost 3 bases at V and 5 bases at J; junction bases unmatched: 10. The CDR3 is 15 residues long. The CDR3 spells CASSSERQGQTEAFF. The CDR3 region has the DNA TGCGCCAGCAGCTCGGAGAGACAGGGCCAAACTGAAGCTTTCTTT.

V gene TRBV6-1 combines with J gene TRBJ2-7, with no clear D. With 1 base removed from V and 2 bases from J, the gap between germline ends came to 27 bases. The CDR3 is 20 residues long. Germline V gene data show CDR1 as MNHNS and CDR2 as SASEGT. The CDR3 DNA reads TGTGCCAGCAGTGAAGTATTTGGAGTGAACGACGGCACGGCTCCCTACGAGCAGTACTTC. This sequence encodes CASSEVFGVNDGTAPYEQYF.

Regarding this clone: The sample holds other DNA sequences that translate to the same CDR3. This chain links TRBV5-8 with TRBJ1-5; a possible D gene is TRBD1 (5 bases). The CDR3 has 15 residues. V lost 1 base and J 1 base, leaving 9 bases between the germline ends. CDR1 and CDR2 (germline): SGHTS, YDEGEE. CDR3 loop: CASSLQGWSNQPQHF. The CDR3 coding sequence is TGTGCCAGCAGCTTGCAGGGCTGGAGCAATCAGCCCCAGCATTTT.

This chain links TRBV27 with TRBJ2-1; 9 bases match TRBD2. The CDR3 loop spans 17 amino acids. J was trimmed by 6 bases and V by 2 bases; bases with no gene match: 11. Germline V gene lookup returns CDR1 MNHEY and CDR2 SMNVEV (reference sequence). CDR3 sequence: CASSLTRSGLAFNEQFF. CDR3 nucleotides: TGTGCCAGCAGTTTAACCCGCTCGGGACTAGCTTTCAATGAGCAGTTCTTC.

The rearrangement links TRBV7-2 to TRBJ1-5; a possible D gene is TRBD1 (5 bases). The V end was cut by 6 bases, the J end by 3 bases, with 12 bases between. The CDR3 is made up of 14 amino acids. Germline V gives CDR1 SGHTA, CDR2 FQGNSA. CDR3 loop: CASRSGWPNQPQHF. The CDR3 nucleotides read TGTGCCAGCAGGTCAGGGTGGCCCAATCAGCCCCAGCATTTT.

Concerning this clone itself: Other DNA variants within this sample encode the same CDR3. The rearrangement joins TRBV13 to TRBJ1-1, with no clear D. From germline, CDR1 is PRHDT and CDR2 FYEKMQ (reference sequence). This CDR3 comprises 18 residues. The V and J ends lost 4 bases and 1 base respectively, with 22 bases between them. DNA of the CDR3: TGTGCCAGCAGCTCCCTTTTTCCCCGACTCGGAGAGAACACTGAAGCTTTCTTT. Protein product: CASSSLFPRLGENTEAFF.

The V gene is TRBV30, the J gene TRBJ2-5; D uncertain. Germline V gives CDR1 GTSNPN, CDR2 SVGIG (reference sequence). Between the trimmed V and J ends, which lost 0 bases and 7 bases, there was a span of 12 bases. This CDR3 region has 13 residues. CDR3: CAWSVKFVGTQYF. For the CDR3, the DNA is TGTGCCTGGAGTGTTAAATTTGTTGGGACCCAGTACTTC.

The chain links TRBV25-1 to TRBJ2-3, with D hard to call. V shed 5 bases and J shed 3 bases, with 15 bases lying between them. Germline V gives CDR1 MGHDK, CDR2 SYGVNS. There are 15 residues in the CDR3. The CDR3 is CASSSFGGKTDTQYF. Written as DNA, the CDR3 is TGTGCCAGCAGTTCCTTTGGTGGGAAGACAGATACGCAGTATTTT.

The chain recombines TRBV5-1 with TRBJ2-3; a weak D match, TRBD1 (5 bases). The germline V and J ends were trimmed by 2 bases and 8 bases, with 9 bases remaining between them. This CDR3 is built from 12 residues. Looked up from germline, CDR1 is SGHRS and CDR2 is YFSETQ. CDR3 sequence: CASSFRAGTQYF. CDR3 bases: TGCGCCAGCAGCTTCAGGGCCGGTACGCAGTATTTT.

The chain joins TRBV4-3 to TRBJ2-1; TRBD2 is a possible D gene (5 bases). Per germline, CDR1 LGHNA and CDR2 YSLEER. Trimming shortened V by 0 bases and J by 8 bases, and 14 bases separated the two germline ends. This CDR3 contains 15 residues. The CDR3 sequence is CASSQENIPGYEQFF. The CDR3 DNA sequence: TGCGCCAGCAGCCAAGAGAACATCCCGGGGTATGAGCAGTTCTTC.

The chain links TRBV2 to TRBJ2-5; tentatively, D is TRBD2 (5 bases). Per germline, CDR1 SNHLY and CDR2 FYNNEI. Trimming pared 1 base from V and 9 bases from J, leaving 12 bases between. The CDR3 sequence is 13 residues long. In DNA, the CDR3 is TGTGCCAGCAGTGAAGAATCCCGAGGGCCCCAGTACTTC. It codes for CASSEESRGPQYF.

The V and J genes are TRBV5-8 and TRBJ1-1, with D perhaps TRBD1 (6 bases). CDR1 SGHTS and CDR2 YDEGEE come from the germline V gene. CDR3 length equals 14 residues. V was trimmed by 2 bases and J by 1 base, leaving 9 bases between them. CDR3 in DNA: TGTGCCAGCAGCTTAGGACAGCCGAACACTGAAGCTTTCTTT. Its protein product is CASSLGQPNTEAFF. The full variable domain, with the rest looked up from reference TRBV5-8 and TRBJ1-1, is EAGVTQSPTHLIKTRGQQATLRCSPISGHTSVYWYQQALGLGLQFLLWYDEGEERNRGNFPPRFSGRQFPNYSSELNVNALELEDSALYLCASSLGQPNTEAFFGQGTRLTVV.

The chain employs TRBV6-1 and TRBJ2-5; 9 positions match TRBD1. Germline CDR1 is MNHNS and CDR2 is SASEGT. The V and J ends lost 7 bases and 4 bases, in that order; junction bases with no gene match: 10. The CDR3 consists of 15 residues. CDR3 protein: CASKTGGIVGETQYF. The DNA of the CDR3 is TGTGCCAGCAAGACAGGGGGAATTGTAGGAGAGACCCAGTACTTC.

This clone has a handful of counts. This chain uses TRBV28 with TRBJ2-3, with 8 positions matching TRBD2. Trimming at V came to 6 bases and at J to 5 bases, leaving 10 bases not matched to a gene. CDR3 size: 15 residues. Per the germline V gene, CDR1 is MDHEN and CDR2 is SYDVKM. This CDR3 reads CASSELSGEGDTQYF. The CDR3, as DNA: TGTGCCAGCAGCGAACTTAGCGGGGAGGGAGATACGCAGTATTTT. Full variable domain (missing parts from reference TRBV28 and TRBJ2-3): DVKVTQSSRYLVKRTGEKVFLECVQDMDHENMFWYRQDPGLGLRLIYFSYDVKMKEKGDIPEGYSVSREKKERFSLILESASTNQTSMYLCASSELSGEGDTQYFGPGTRLTVL.

The rearrangement joins TRBV7-2 to TRBJ1-2; maybe TRBD1 (6 bases). V dropped 4 bases and J dropped 5 bases, with 14 bases sitting between them. The CDR3 is 14 residues long. CDR1 and CDR2 from the germline V gene are SGHTA and FQGNSA. The CDR3 DNA is TGTGCCAGCAGCTCCAGGGGCGTCCCATATGGCTACACCTTC. This codes for CASSSRGVPYGYTF.

This clone occurred a few times. The chain couples TRBV18 to TRBJ2-7; D is possibly TRBD1 (7 bases). From germline, CDR1 is KGHSH and CDR2 LQKENI. The germline V and J ends were trimmed by 4 bases and 2 bases, with 18 bases remaining between them. This CDR3 is 16 amino acids long. This chain's CDR3 is CASSRSTAGQTYEQYF. CDR3 sequence (DNA): TGTGCCAGCTCACGATCAACCGCGGGACAGACCTACGAGCAGTACTTC.

The V call is TRBV10-1, the J call TRBJ2-3; TRBD1 is a possible D gene (6 bases). This CDR3 comprises 13 residues. Between the trimmed V and J ends, which lost 5 bases and 3 bases, there was a span of 9 bases. In germline, CDR1 is WNHNN, CDR2 SYGVQD (reference sequence). The CDR3 region has the DNA TGCGCCAGCAGTAGGGACACAACAGATACGCAGTATTTT. It yields the protein CASSRDTTDTQYF.

The V call is TRBV5-8, the J call TRBJ2-1; the match to TRBD1 covers 8 bases. The CDR3 consists of 16 residues. V was clipped by 0 bases and J by 7 bases; unmatched bases: 9. Germline loops: CDR1 SGHTS, CDR2 YDEGEE. CDR3 sequence reads: CASSLVLGTGGNEQFF. For the CDR3, the DNA is TGTGCCAGCAGCTTGGTTTTGGGGACAGGAGGGAATGAGCAGTTCTTC.

The chain uses TRBV27 and TRBJ1-2, with 9 bases matching TRBD1. CDR3 size: 16 residues. With V trimmed by 3 bases and J by 8 bases, 13 bases remained unmatched. Germline-derived CDR1 and CDR2 are MNHEY and SMNVEV (reference sequence). CDR3 protein: CASSFSRGTGFGGYTF. CDR3 nucleotides: TGTGCCAGCAGTTTCAGTCGAGGGACAGGGTTCGGCGGCTACACCTTC.

The chain couples TRBV4-1 to TRBJ1-5; D not certain. CDR1 and CDR2 from the germline V gene are MGHRA and YSYEKL. The CDR3 loop spans 13 amino acids. V lost 4 bases and J 10 bases, leaving 14 bases between the germline ends. For the CDR3, the DNA is TGCGCCAGCAGCCCCTTCCGTAGGGAACCCCAGCATTTT. Translated: CASSPFRREPQHF.